This T cell receptor (beta chain) emerged from a study of blood T cell repertoires in COVID-19. As for the study in general: Donors in the United States, Italy and Spain gave samples during acute or convalescent COVID-19. PBMCs, B-cell-depleted T cells, or T cells were the source of the cDNA or gDNA that made up the material.

Study processing details: Using reference gene primer amplification, nucleated cell counts were estimated. Profiling relied on immunoSEQ multiplex PCR, and the TCRdb table lists in-frame clones only, not all of them. The V and J calls and clone size were taken over from that table, and D and trimming were inferred from the DNA. The sample holds about 330,000 clones; roughly 90% are singletons and the top ten take 5% to 7.5%. This clonotype was sampled from a man younger than 35 who had recovered from COVID-19. Sequenced: peripheral blood.

CDR3 region: CASSQEADYTYNEQFF. The CDR3, as DNA: TGTGCCAGCAGCCAAGAAGCGGACTACACCTACAATGAGCAGTTCTTC. The chain carries TRBV4-2 and TRBJ2-1; D perhaps matches TRBD2 (6 bases). Trimming took off 0 bases at V and 2 bases at J, with 11 bases between the two ends. Per the germline V gene, CDR1 is LGHNA and CDR2 is YNFKEQ. This CDR3 is 16 amino acids long.